The 15 T cell receptor beta chains presented below share a single source sample, sequenced in a study of siplizumab effects on memory and regulatory T cells. Clones were read by immunoSEQ multiplex PCR, and TCRdb kept only the in-frame ones, dropping some. The sample consists of just over 40,000 clones, approximately 88% of them appearing once. What was sequenced was naive CD4+ T cells sorted from blood. These receptor sequences come from a human donor in good health.

The chain combines TRBV13 with TRBJ1-6; TRBD1 matches at 8 bases. In germline, CDR1 is PRHDT, CDR2 FYEKMQ (reference sequence). V shed 5 bases, J shed 2 bases, and the junction held 2 bases outside the gene matches. The CDR3 spans 15 residues. CDR3 nucleotides: TGTGCCAGCAGCGGACAGGGCGCCTATAATTCACCCCTCCACTTT. This codes for CASSGQGAYNSPLHF.

This chain links TRBV7-9 with TRBJ1-1; tentatively, D is TRBD1 (5 bases). Germline values: CDR1 SEHNR, CDR2 FQNEAQ (reference sequence). The V end lost 6 bases, the J end lost 3 bases, and 20 bases lay between the germline ends. CDR3 length: 16 amino acids. This CDR3 is CASSSPSAGTHTEAFF. CDR3 bases: TGTGCCAGCAGTTCCCCCTCAGCGGGGACCCACACTGAAGCTTTCTTT.

The rearrangement links TRBV5-8 to TRBJ1-1; 9 nucleotides line up with TRBD1. The CDR3 sequence is 16 residues long. Trimming removed 0 bases from V and 3 bases from J; junction bases left unmatched: 6. Germline CDR1 SGHTS, CDR2 YDEGEE. CDR3 nucleotides: TGTGCCAGCAGCTTGGGGACAGGGGACCCTGACACTGAAGCTTTCTTT. This gives the protein CASSLGTGDPDTEAFF.

The chain uses TRBV12-5 and TRBJ1-3; the match to TRBD1 covers 7 bases. V lost 7 bases to trimming and J lost 3 bases; unmatched junction nucleotides: 3. In germline, CDR1 is LGHNT, CDR2 FRNRAP. The CDR3 contains 13 residues. The CDR3 sequence: CASDRGLGNTIYF. As DNA, the CDR3 is TGTGCTAGTGATAGGGGGCTTGGAAACACCATATATTTT.

This chain joins TRBV19 and TRBJ2-2; no reliable D call. In germline, CDR1 is LNHDA, CDR2 SQIVND (reference sequence). With 7 bases removed from V and 3 bases from J, the gap between germline ends came to 15 bases. This CDR3 contains 15 residues. The CDR3 sequence: CASTPETRYTGELFF. The CDR3 DNA reads TGTGCCAGTACCCCCGAGACACGCTACACCGGGGAGCTGTTTTTT.

The chain carries TRBV27 and TRBJ1-2, with D perhaps matching TRBD1 (6 bases). CDR1 is MNHEY, CDR2 SMNVEV, per germline (reference sequence). Trimming removed 5 bases from V and 4 bases from J, with 8 bases in between. The CDR3 loop spans 12 amino acids. In nucleotides, the CDR3 is TGTGCCAGCAGTACACAGGGCTATGGCTACACCTTC. Translated: CASSTQGYGYTF.

This chain links TRBV11-2 with TRBJ2-7, with D uncertain. The length of the CDR3 is 11 residues. The ends were cut back, 5 bases at V and 4 bases at J, with 6 bases in the middle. Germline values: CDR1 SGHAT, CDR2 FQNNGV. The CDR3 DNA reads as TGTGCCAGCAGCAGCAGATACGAGCAGTACTTC. Translated: CASSSRYEQYF.

The chain is built from TRBV2 and TRBJ2-3; D remains unclear. The germline gives CDR1 SNHLY, CDR2 FYNNEI. V lost 9 bases and J 2 bases, leaving 9 bases between the germline ends. The CDR3 contains 12 residues. DNA of the CDR3: TGTGCCAGACGACCCATCACAGATACGCAGTATTTT. Amino acid sequence: CARRPITDTQYF.

The rearrangement links TRBV7-2 to TRBJ2-2, with unresolved D. V shed 7 bases and J shed 6 bases, with 12 bases lying between them. The CDR3 has 13 residues. Germline V CDR1 and CDR2: SGHTA, FQGNSA. Here the CDR3 reads CASNTYGSGELFF. The CDR3 nucleotides are TGTGCCAGCAACACCTACGGCTCCGGGGAGCTGTTTTTT.

The rearrangement uses TRBV11-2 and TRBJ2-7; 7 nucleotides align to TRBD2. V dropped 6 bases and J dropped 3; count of bases not matched to a gene: 8. Per the germline V gene, CDR1 is SGHAT and CDR2 is FQNNGV. The CDR3 has 14 amino acids. The CDR3 reads CASRRLAGNYEQYF. The CDR3 DNA sequence: TGTGCCAGCAGACGACTAGCAGGAAACTACGAGCAGTACTTC. Supplemented by reference TRBV11-2 and TRBJ2-7, the full variable domain reads EAGVAQSPRYKIIEKRQSVAFWCNPISGHATLYWYQQILGQGPKLLIQFQNNGVVDDSQLPKDRFSAERLKGVDSTLKIQPAKLEDSAVYLCASRRLAGNYEQYFGPGTRLTVT.

This chain uses TRBV4-1 with TRBJ2-7, with TRBD1 matching 9 bases. CDR3 length: 14 residues. The germline V gene has CDR1 MGHRA and CDR2 YSYEKL. V lost 3 bases and J lost 6; bases outside the gene matches: 6. CDR3 loop: CASSHVGGQGEQYF. The CDR3 nucleotides read TGCGCCAGCAGCCATGTGGGGGGACAGGGCGAGCAGTACTTC.

The V gene is TRBV25-1, the J gene TRBJ2-2, with D possibly being TRBD1 (6 bases). CDR1 MGHDK and CDR2 SYGVNS come from the germline V gene. V lost 4 bases to trimming and J lost 6 bases, with 24 bases between them. CDR3 length: 18 residues. CDR3 sequence reads: CASSGQKGHQGKPGELFF. CDR3 nucleotide sequence: TGTGCCAGCAGTGGCCAAAAGGGTCATCAGGGGAAGCCCGGGGAGCTGTTTTTT.

The rearrangement uses TRBV5-4 and TRBJ1-2; D ambiguous. V lost 0 bases and J lost 4, with 10 bases in between. CDR3 length: 14 amino acids. Germline values: CDR1 SGHNT, CDR2 YYREEE (reference sequence). CDR3 bases: TGTGCCAGCAGCTTGGATGGCGGTCCCTATGGCTACACCTTC. Translated: CASSLDGGPYGYTF.

The genes are TRBV16 and TRBJ2-7; D gene unclear. Trimming took 1 base from V and 3 from J, leaving 7 bases between them. The CDR3 spans 13 residues. In germline, CDR1 is KGHSY, CDR2 FQNENV. The DNA for the CDR3 is TGTGCCAGCAGCCAATTACAGCGCTACGAGCAGTACTTC. Protein sequence: CASSQLQRYEQYF. The complete variable domain, with remaining parts taken from reference TRBV16 and TRBJ2-7, reads GEEVAQTPKHLVRGEGQKAKLYCAPIKGHSYVFWYQQVLKNEFKFLISFQNENVFDETGMPKERFSAKCLPNSPCSLEIQATKLEDSAVYFCASSQLQRYEQYFGPGTRLTVT.

The rearrangement links TRBV5-1 to TRBJ2-5; 9 bases line up with TRBD1. There are 15 residues in the CDR3. V shed 0 bases and J 5 bases; nucleotides not matched to a gene: 5. CDR1 and CDR2 from the germline V gene are SGHRS and YFSETQ. The DNA for the CDR3 is TGCGCCAGCAGCTTGGCTGACAGGGGGTCCGAGACCCAGTACTTC. Translating gives CASSLADRGSETQYF.